This T cell receptor beta chain derives from a study of CD8 T cells in ankylosing spondylitis. This clonotype was seen repeatedly, ten times or more. The germline V and J ends were trimmed by 2 bases and 2 bases, with 9 bases remaining between them. The CDR3 is 14 amino acids. The V gene's germline CDR1 is MNHEY and CDR2 SVGAGI. MiXCR, applied by TCRdb to the 5' RACE reads, yields one record per CDR3 protein. The table lists 100,000 to 150,000 distinct CDR3 sequences, more than 9.5% of them singletons. This clonotype was sampled from a female donor with ankylosing spondylitis or in good health (not recorded which). Sequencing was done on a sample of blood, either unsorted or a sorted T cell fraction (not recorded which). The V gene is TRBV6-5, the J gene TRBJ1-2, with TRBD1 as a possible D gene (5 bases). The CDR3 protein is CASSYRDGNYGYTF. In nucleotides, the CDR3 is TGTGCCAGCAGTTACCGGGACGGGAACTATGGCTACACCTTC.